The 4 T cell receptor beta chains below were found in one sample sequenced in a study of PD-L1 blockade in urothelial cancer. This table comes from immunoSEQ multiplex PCR, and its TCRdb copy is limited to in-frame clones, with some not included. The sample records roughly 60,000 clones, around 80% being singletons. The sample in question was PBMCs, obtained around atezolizumab (anti-PD-L1) treatment. The receptors originated from a man aged 70-80 years with urothelial cancer.

The genes are TRBV20-1 and TRBJ2-1, with 9 positions matching TRBD1. Losses at the gene ends were 4 bases for V and 10 bases for J; bases not matched to a gene: 2. The CDR3 totals 11 residues. CDR1 DFQATT and CDR2 SNEGSKA come from the germline V gene (reference sequence). CDR3 nucleotides: TGCAGTGCTACCGGGACAGGGGAGCAGTTCTTC. Protein product: CSATGTGEQFF.

The chain links TRBV15 to TRBJ2-2; D call uncertain. In germline, CDR1 is LNHNV, CDR2 YYDKDF (reference sequence). V shed 4 bases and J shed 4 bases, with 16 bases lying between them. This CDR3 contains 16 residues. Here the CDR3 reads CATSITSGVSTGELFF. The CDR3 bases are TGTGCCACCAGCATAACGAGTGGAGTAAGCACCGGGGAGCTGTTTTTT.

The V gene is TRBV15, the J gene TRBJ2-5; D may be TRBD1 (5 bases). The CDR3 spans 11 residues. CDR1 is LNHNV and CDR2 is YYDKDF in the germline V gene (reference sequence). V lost 5 bases and J 7 bases, leaving 8 bases between the germline ends. CDR3: CATSVQGTQYF. CDR3 bases: TGTGCCACCAGCGTCCAGGGGACCCAGTACTTC. Based on the CDR3 plus reference TRBV15 and TRBJ2-5, the full variable domain is DAMVIQNPRYQVTQFGKPVTLSCSQTLNHNVMYWYQQKSSQAPKLLFHYYDKDFNNEADTPDNFQSRRPNTSFCFLDIRSPGLGDTAMYLCATSVQGTQYFGPGTRLLVL.

This clone was observed a handful of times. The V call is TRBV7-8, the J call TRBJ2-4, with TRBD2 matching 12 bases. This CDR3 is built from 14 residues. Germline V gene data show CDR1 as SGHVS and CDR2 as FQNEAQ. V lost 5 bases and J lost 10; bases outside the gene matches: 6. CDR3 protein: CASSPLAGGVIQYF. In nucleotides, the CDR3 is TGTGCCAGCAGCCCACTAGCGGGAGGCGTTATTCAGTACTTC.